The 14 T cell receptor beta chains below were found in one sample sequenced in a study of blood T cell repertoires in COVID-19. TCRdb's table, derived via immunoSEQ multiplex PCR, lists solely in-frame clones and lacks some. The sample shows under 200,000 clones, around 86% of them seen only once. Sequences were obtained from peripheral blood. These receptors were taken from a man aged 55 to 70 with acute or convalescent COVID-19.

The CDR3 here is CASSIGTGRYEQYF. DNA for the CDR3: TGCGCCAGCAGCATTGGGACAGGCCGCTACGAGCAGTACTTC. The chain is built from TRBV5-1 and TRBJ2-7, with TRBD1 matching 8 bases. V lost 4 bases to trimming and J lost 3 bases; unmatched junction nucleotides: 6. Germline assignment: CDR1 SGHRS and CDR2 YFSETQ. The CDR3 spans 14 residues. Full variable domain (rest looked up from reference TRBV5-1 and TRBJ2-7): KAGVTQTPRYLIKTRGQQVTLSCSPISGHRSVSWYQQTPGQGLQFLFEYFSETQRNKGNFPGRFSGRQFSNSRSEMNVSTLELGDSALYLCASSIGTGRYEQYFGPGTRLTVT.

The chain uses TRBV7-6 and TRBJ2-5; 11 bases line up with TRBD1. CDR1 is SGHVS and CDR2 is FNYEAQ in the germline V gene. J lost 2 bases, V lost 4 bases, and 3 bases had no gene match. The CDR3 spans 15 residues. The CDR3 coding sequence is TGTGCCAGCAGCTACCGGGACAGGGGGCAAGAGACCCAGTACTTC. Amino acid sequence: CASSYRDRGQETQYF.

The gene calls are TRBV30 and TRBJ2-1, with D maybe TRBD1 (6 bases). CDR3 size: 12 residues. V gave up 2 bases and J gave up 6 bases, with 8 bases separating them. CDR1 and CDR2 (germline): GTSNPN, SVGIG (reference sequence). CDR3 protein: CAWSTGPNEQFF. CDR3 coding DNA: TGTGCCTGGAGTACAGGGCCCAATGAGCAGTTCTTC.

V usage is TRBV3-1 (or the pseudogene TRBV3-2) and J usage is TRBJ1-3; possible D gene TRBD1, 6 bases. CDR3 length: 14 residues. Germline V gives CDR1 LGHDT, CDR2 YNNKEL (reference sequence). V shed 6 bases and J shed 1 base, with 10 bases lying between them. The CDR3 nucleotides are TGTGCCAGCAGTTATAGGGGGTCTGGAAACACCATATATTTT. This translates into CASSYRGSGNTIYF.

Only a few counts were recorded for this clone. Within the sample, other DNA sequences also encode this same CDR3. This chain joins TRBV5-4 and TRBJ2-7, with a possible D match to TRBD2 (6 bases). Trimming shortened V by 0 bases and J by 3 bases, and 10 bases separated the two germline ends. Germline assignment: CDR1 SGHNT and CDR2 YYREEE (reference sequence). This CDR3 is built from 14 residues. The DNA for the CDR3 is TGTGCCAGCAGCTTGGTCGCGGGGAGCTACGAGCAGTACTTC. It is translated as CASSLVAGSYEQYF.

This chain uses TRBV15 with TRBJ2-5, with TRBD2 as a possible D gene (5 bases). Germline loops: CDR1 LNHNV, CDR2 YYDKDF (reference sequence). V was clipped by 0 bases and J by 5 bases, with 10 bases between them. This CDR3 region has 14 residues. CDR3 bases: TGTGCCACCAGCAGAGACGGGATAGGGGAGACCCAGTACTTC. Translation gives CATSRDGIGETQYF. Looking up the rest from reference TRBV15 and TRBJ2-5 gives the full variable domain: DAMVIQNPRYQVTQFGKPVTLSCSQTLNHNVMYWYQQKSSQAPKLLFHYYDKDFNNEADTPDNFQSRRPNTSFCFLDIRSPGLGDTAMYLCATSRDGIGETQYFGPGTRLLVL.

This clone was seen just once. The V gene is TRBV19, the J gene TRBJ2-4; 7 bases agree with TRBD1. CDR3 length: 20 residues. The germline gives CDR1 LNHDA, CDR2 SQIVND (reference sequence). The V segment lost 0 bases and the J segment 1 base; nucleotides outside the gene matches: 15. CDR3 region: CASSIEGAGGLFWAKNIQYF. The DNA for the CDR3 is TGTGCCAGTAGTATAGAAGGGGCAGGGGGATTGTTTTGGGCCAAAAACATTCAGTACTTC.

The rearrangement joins TRBV2 to TRBJ1-1; the D gene is possibly TRBD1 (5 bases). Germline CDR1 reads SNHLY; CDR2 reads FYNNEI. The V and J ends lost 8 bases and 7 bases respectively, with 20 bases between them. This CDR3 region has 14 residues. The CDR3 sequence: CASLRDPGGNEAFF. CDR3 DNA sequence: TGTGCCAGCCTCCGGGACCCCGGGGGGAATGAAGCTTTCTTT.

This CDR3 is CASSPNRGRGEYF. The CDR3, as DNA: TGCGCCAGCAGCCCTAACCGGGGCAGGGGGGAGTACTTC. The chain combines TRBV5-1 with TRBJ2-7; D might be TRBD1 (7 bases). Deletions cut 4 bases from V and 11 bases from J, with 19 bases between. Germline CDR1 is SGHRS and CDR2 is YFSETQ. This CDR3 contains 13 residues.

This rearrangement joins TRBV3-1 (or the pseudogene TRBV3-2) to TRBJ1-1; 7 nucleotides align to TRBD1. CDR1 is LGHDT and CDR2 is YNNKEL in the germline V gene (reference sequence). V gave up 4 bases and J gave up 4 bases; unmatched junction bases: 9. This CDR3 comprises 15 residues. CDR3 residues: CASSLRGTVGTEAFF. CDR3 DNA: TGTGCCAGCAGCCTTCGAGGGACAGTCGGCACTGAAGCTTTCTTT.

The chain recombines TRBV7-2 with TRBJ2-3; a possible D gene is TRBD2 (5 bases). Looked up from germline, CDR1 is SGHTA and CDR2 is FQGNSA. V was shortened by 0 bases and J by 0 bases, with 10 bases between the two germline ends. The CDR3 covers 16 residues. CDR3 amino acids: CASSLARRTSTDTQYF. The CDR3, as DNA: TGTGCCAGCAGCTTAGCGCGCCGGACTAGCACAGATACGCAGTATTTT.

The chain has TRBV5-1 and TRBJ2-7; maybe TRBD1 (6 bases). Germline V gene lookup returns CDR1 SGHRS and CDR2 YFSETQ. The CDR3 has 15 amino acids. V lost 0 bases, J lost 5 bases, and 15 bases lay in between. CDR3 DNA sequence: TGCGCCAGCAGCTTGGGCGGGCAGGGGATTCACGAGCAGTACTTC. Protein product: CASSLGGQGIHEQYF. Drawing the rest from reference TRBV5-1 and TRBJ2-7, the complete variable domain is KAGVTQTPRYLIKTRGQQVTLSCSPISGHRSVSWYQQTPGQGLQFLFEYFSETQRNKGNFPGRFSGRQFSNSRSEMNVSTLELGDSALYLCASSLGGQGIHEQYFGPGTRLTVT.

This sequence joins TRBV15 and TRBJ2-7; 7 bases fit TRBD1. Germline CDR1 and CDR2: LNHNV and YYDKDF (reference sequence). CDR3 size: 16 residues. Trimming at V came to 5 bases and at J to 0 bases, leaving 10 bases not matched to a gene. This chain's CDR3 is CATSREGTADSYEQYF. DNA for the CDR3: TGTGCCACCAGCCGGGAAGGGACAGCGGACTCCTACGAGCAGTACTTC.

This clone was observed a handful of times. This chain joins TRBV6-5 and TRBJ2-3; 9 bases map to TRBD2. Germline CDR1 and CDR2: MNHEY and SVGAGI. The CDR3 extends over 16 amino acids. J was trimmed by 6 bases and V by 4 bases; bases with no gene match: 11. The CDR3 DNA reads as TGTGCCAGCAGTTCAGTAGCGCGGGAGGGGGAGGATACGCAGTATTTT. This encodes CASSSVAREGEDTQYF.